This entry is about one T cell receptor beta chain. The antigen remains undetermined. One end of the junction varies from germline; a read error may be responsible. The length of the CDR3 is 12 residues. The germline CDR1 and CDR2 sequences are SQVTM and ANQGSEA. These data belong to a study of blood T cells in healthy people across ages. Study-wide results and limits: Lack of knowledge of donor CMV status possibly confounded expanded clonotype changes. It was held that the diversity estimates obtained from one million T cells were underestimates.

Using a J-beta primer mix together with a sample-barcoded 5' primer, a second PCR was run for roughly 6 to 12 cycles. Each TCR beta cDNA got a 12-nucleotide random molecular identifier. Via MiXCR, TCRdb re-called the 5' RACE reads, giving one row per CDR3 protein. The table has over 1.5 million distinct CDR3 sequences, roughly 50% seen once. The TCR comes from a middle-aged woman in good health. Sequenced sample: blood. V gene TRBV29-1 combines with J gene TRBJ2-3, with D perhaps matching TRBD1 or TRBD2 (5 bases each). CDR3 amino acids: CSIDTGGDTQYF. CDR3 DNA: TGCAGCATTGATACAGGCGGGGATACGCAGTATTTT.